The rows below give T cell receptor beta chains drawn from one sample of a study of OX40 agonist ivuxolimab in advanced cancers. Produced via immunoSEQ multiplex PCR; TCRdb's table is partial and in-frame only. The sample includes 45,000 to 70,000 clones, about 83% of them seen just once. Sample: CD4+ or CD8+ T cells sorted from blood, taken in a trial of the OX40 agonist ivuxolimab. These receptor sequences come from an adult with an advanced solid tumor such as melanoma, head and neck, liver or kidney cancer. The CDR3 runs from the conserved cysteine through the conserved F or W. Fields, in order: D gene, J gene, clone size, V gene, CDR3 length, CDR3 DNA, CDR3 protein. D genes are given only for firm matches. Expanded clones are given a class, and other clones once, few, many or no size at all.

d_call: -; j_call: TRBJ2-5; clone_size: -; v_call: TRBV18; cdr3_length: 13; cdr3_nt: TGTGCCAGCTCACCGTCCGGGCAAGAGACCCAGTACTTC; cdr3_aa: CASSPSGQETQYF
d_call: -; j_call: TRBJ2-7; clone_size: few; v_call: TRBV10-3; cdr3_length: 14; cdr3_nt: TGTGCCATCAGTGGGTATCCGGGTTCCTACGAGCAGTACTTC; cdr3_aa: CAISGYPGSYEQYF
d_call: -; j_call: TRBJ1-1; clone_size: -; v_call: TRBV6-5; cdr3_length: 14; cdr3_nt: TGTGCCAGCAGTGGTGATACAGGGCCTCGGTCGGCTTTCTTT; cdr3_aa: CASSGDTGPRSAFF
d_call: -; j_call: TRBJ2-1; clone_size: few; v_call: TRBV5-8; cdr3_length: 15; cdr3_nt: TGTGCCAGCAGCATCACAGGGATCGGGGTCGATGAGCAGTTCTTC; cdr3_aa: CASSITGIGVDEQFF
d_call: TRBD1; j_call: TRBJ1-4; clone_size: -; v_call: TRBV5-5; cdr3_length: 14; cdr3_nt: TGTGCCACCAAAAAGGGACAGGGTGAAGGAAAACTGTTTTTT; cdr3_aa: CATKKGQGEGKLFF
d_call: -; j_call: TRBJ2-6; clone_size: -; v_call: TRBV6-1; cdr3_length: 13; cdr3_nt: TGTGCCAGCAGGGGGTCCGGGGCCAACGTCCTGACTTTC; cdr3_aa: CASRGSGANVLTF
d_call: TRBD2; j_call: TRBJ2-2; clone_size: -; v_call: TRBV2; cdr3_length: 15; cdr3_nt: TGTGCCAGCCGCGGCGTGGGAGGGCACACCGGGGAGCTGTTTTTT; cdr3_aa: CASRGVGGHTGELFF
d_call: -; j_call: TRBJ1-1; clone_size: -; v_call: TRBV5-1; cdr3_length: 13; cdr3_nt: TGCGCCAGCAGCTTGGACGGGGGGACTGAAGCTTTCTTT; cdr3_aa: CASSLDGGTEAFF
d_call: TRBD2; j_call: TRBJ2-1; clone_size: few; v_call: TRBV28; cdr3_length: 15; cdr3_nt: TGTGCCAGCAGGCCTAGCGGGAGGGCCCTCAATGAGCAGTTCTTC; cdr3_aa: CASRPSGRALNEQFF
d_call: -; j_call: TRBJ2-2; clone_size: -; v_call: TRBV11-2; cdr3_length: 16; cdr3_nt: TGTGCCAGCAGCTTAGCGCGGGTAGCGAACACCGGGGAGCTGTTTTTT; cdr3_aa: CASSLARVANTGELFF
d_call: TRBD2; j_call: TRBJ2-7; clone_size: -; v_call: TRBV6-1; cdr3_length: 13; cdr3_nt: TGTGCCAGCATTGGGCGGGGGACCTACGAGCAGTACTTC; cdr3_aa: CASIGRGTYEQYF
d_call: -; j_call: TRBJ2-3; clone_size: -; v_call: TRBV11-2; cdr3_length: 14; cdr3_nt: TGTGCCAGCAGCTTAGATCCGCACACAGATACGCAGTATTTT; cdr3_aa: CASSLDPHTDTQYF
d_call: TRBD1; j_call: TRBJ1-2; clone_size: few; v_call: TRBV11-2; cdr3_length: 15; cdr3_nt: TGTGCCAGCAGCTTATTTCGTGAGGGGGCGAGTGGCTACACCTTC; cdr3_aa: CASSLFREGASGYTF
d_call: TRBD2; j_call: TRBJ2-2; clone_size: -; v_call: TRBV9; cdr3_length: 17; cdr3_nt: TGTGCCAGCAGCGTATCTCCAGCGGGAGATGGCACCGGGGAGCTGTTTTTT; cdr3_aa: CASSVSPAGDGTGELFF
d_call: TRBD2; j_call: TRBJ2-7; clone_size: -; v_call: TRBV27; cdr3_length: 15; cdr3_nt: TGTGCCAGCAGTTCCTACAGCCGACTAGCAGACGAGCAGTACTTC; cdr3_aa: CASSSYSRLADEQYF
d_call: -; j_call: TRBJ2-1; clone_size: -; v_call: TRBV5-1; cdr3_length: 15; cdr3_nt: TGCGCCAGCAGCTTGTCAACTGTTCGAGACGCGGAGCAGTTCTTC; cdr3_aa: CASSLSTVRDAEQFF
d_call: -; j_call: TRBJ1-3; clone_size: -; v_call: TRBV5-5; cdr3_length: 15; cdr3_nt: TGTGCCAGCAGCTTGGCCTTTCAGGGTGGGAACACCATATATTTT; cdr3_aa: CASSLAFQGGNTIYF
d_call: -; j_call: TRBJ1-5; clone_size: -; v_call: TRBV9; cdr3_length: 14; cdr3_nt: TGTGCCAGCAGCGTTTCGGTCCACAATCAGCCCCAGCATTTT; cdr3_aa: CASSVSVHNQPQHF
d_call: TRBD1; j_call: TRBJ2-4; clone_size: -; v_call: TRBV5-1; cdr3_length: 15; cdr3_nt: TGCGCCAGCAGCCCGCCGACAGGGGGCAGGAACATTCAGTACTTC; cdr3_aa: CASSPPTGGRNIQYF
d_call: -; j_call: TRBJ2-3; clone_size: -; v_call: TRBV5-1; cdr3_length: 15; cdr3_nt: TGCGCCAGCAGCTTGTTCGGACAGAGCACAGATACGCAGTATTTT; cdr3_aa: CASSLFGQSTDTQYF
d_call: -; j_call: TRBJ2-7; clone_size: once; v_call: TRBV18; cdr3_length: 15; cdr3_nt: TGTGCCAGCTCACCATCGCCAACTCCCTCCTACGAGCAGTACTTC; cdr3_aa: CASSPSPTPSYEQYF
d_call: TRBD1; j_call: TRBJ1-5; clone_size: few; v_call: TRBV30; cdr3_length: 14; cdr3_nt: TGTGCCTGGAGTCCGGGACAGCCGTTTGAGCCCCAGCATTTT; cdr3_aa: CAWSPGQPFEPQHF
d_call: -; j_call: TRBJ1-5; clone_size: few; v_call: TRBV2; cdr3_length: 13; cdr3_nt: TGTGCCAGCAGGCTGCACCTCAATCAGCCCCAGCATTTT; cdr3_aa: CASRLHLNQPQHF
d_call: TRBD1; j_call: TRBJ2-2; clone_size: -; v_call: TRBV14; cdr3_length: 16; cdr3_nt: TGTGCCAGCAGCCAATTGGGACAGGGGACCAACGGGGAGCTGTTTTTT; cdr3_aa: CASSQLGQGTNGELFF
d_call: -; j_call: TRBJ2-3; clone_size: -; v_call: TRBV27; cdr3_length: 14; cdr3_nt: TGTGCCAGCAGTGGAACCGGGGGCACAGATACGCAGTATTTT; cdr3_aa: CASSGTGGTDTQYF
d_call: -; j_call: TRBJ2-3; clone_size: -; v_call: TRBV5-1; cdr3_length: 15; cdr3_nt: TGCGCCAGCAGCCCCCTCTCGGGAGACACAGATACGCAGTATTTT; cdr3_aa: CASSPLSGDTDTQYF
d_call: -; j_call: TRBJ1-1; clone_size: -; v_call: TRBV5-4; cdr3_length: 16; cdr3_nt: TGTGCCAGCAGCTTGGCCGGGCAGGGAGTGGGAGGTGAAGCTTTCTTT; cdr3_aa: CASSLAGQGVGGEAFF
d_call: -; j_call: TRBJ1-2; clone_size: -; v_call: TRBV30; cdr3_length: 11; cdr3_nt: TGTGCCTATACAGTAAACTATGGCTACACCTTC; cdr3_aa: CAYTVNYGYTF
d_call: TRBD2; j_call: TRBJ2-1; clone_size: -; v_call: TRBV5-4; cdr3_length: 15; cdr3_nt: TGTGCCAGCAGCAGCCCGGATGACGGGGGGAATGAGCAGTTCTTC; cdr3_aa: CASSSPDDGGNEQFF
d_call: -; j_call: TRBJ1-1; clone_size: -; v_call: TRBV30; cdr3_length: 13; cdr3_nt: TGTGCCTGGAGTGTACAGAGGAACACTGAAGCTTTCTTT; cdr3_aa: CAWSVQRNTEAFF
d_call: -; j_call: TRBJ2-3; clone_size: once; v_call: TRBV6-6; cdr3_length: 14; cdr3_nt: TGTGCCAGCAAGGGATGGGGGGGCACAGATACGCAGTATTTT; cdr3_aa: CASKGWGGTDTQYF
d_call: -; j_call: TRBJ1-3; clone_size: -; v_call: TRBV7-9; cdr3_length: 16; cdr3_nt: TGTGCCAGCAGCTTAGACTGGGGGCCCGCCGGAAACACCATATATTTT; cdr3_aa: CASSLDWGPAGNTIYF
d_call: -; j_call: TRBJ2-1; clone_size: -; v_call: TRBV19; cdr3_length: 15; cdr3_nt: TGTGCCAGTAGTAAAACTGGAGGCCCCTACAATGAGCAGTTCTTC; cdr3_aa: CASSKTGGPYNEQFF
d_call: TRBD1; j_call: TRBJ2-5; clone_size: once; v_call: TRBV11-2; cdr3_length: 14; cdr3_nt: TGTGCCAGCAGCTTACACAGGGGATCAGAGACCCAGTACTTC; cdr3_aa: CASSLHRGSETQYF
d_call: TRBD1; j_call: TRBJ2-2; clone_size: -; v_call: TRBV11-2; cdr3_length: 16; cdr3_nt: TGTGCCAGCAGCTTAAGACAGGGAACGAACACCGGGGAGCTGTTTTTT; cdr3_aa: CASSLRQGTNTGELFF
d_call: -; j_call: TRBJ2-1; clone_size: -; v_call: TRBV7-9; cdr3_length: 14; cdr3_nt: TGTGCCAGCAGCTCCCTAGCGTCGTACAATGAGCAGTTCTTC; cdr3_aa: CASSSLASYNEQFF
d_call: TRBD2; j_call: TRBJ2-1; clone_size: -; v_call: TRBV5-4; cdr3_length: 15; cdr3_nt: TGTGCCAGCAGAGCCTCGGGACTAGGGGGAAGGGAGCAGTTCTTC; cdr3_aa: CASRASGLGGREQFF
d_call: TRBD1; j_call: TRBJ2-7; clone_size: -; v_call: TRBV6-5; cdr3_length: 14; cdr3_nt: TGTGCCAGCATCCCGGGACAGGGGAACCACGAGCAGTACTTC; cdr3_aa: CASIPGQGNHEQYF
d_call: -; j_call: TRBJ1-5; clone_size: -; v_call: TRBV7-8; cdr3_length: 16; cdr3_nt: TGTGCCAGCAGCTTAGTTTCCAGGGGAGCGAGTCAGCCCCAGCATTTT; cdr3_aa: CASSLVSRGASQPQHF
d_call: TRBD1; j_call: TRBJ2-6; clone_size: -; v_call: TRBV6-4; cdr3_length: 18; cdr3_nt: TGTGCCAGCAGTCTAACCGGGACAGGTGCTCCTGGGGCCAACGTCCTGACTTTC; cdr3_aa: CASSLTGTGAPGANVLTF
d_call: -; j_call: TRBJ1-5; clone_size: few; v_call: TRBV7-8; cdr3_length: 14; cdr3_nt: TGTGCCAGCAGCTCGAACACAGGGCGACAGCCCCAGCATTTT; cdr3_aa: CASSSNTGRQPQHF
d_call: -; j_call: TRBJ1-1; clone_size: once; v_call: TRBV5-8; cdr3_length: 16; cdr3_nt: TGTGCCAGCAGCTTCTCCGGGACCCCAAGGCGCACTGAAGCTTTCTTT; cdr3_aa: CASSFSGTPRRTEAFF
d_call: TRBD1; j_call: TRBJ2-7; clone_size: -; v_call: TRBV2; cdr3_length: 14; cdr3_nt: TGTGCCAGCAGAAGAGTGGGACAGGGCTACGAGCAGTACTTC; cdr3_aa: CASRRVGQGYEQYF
d_call: -; j_call: TRBJ1-3; clone_size: -; v_call: TRBV5-5; cdr3_length: 16; cdr3_nt: TGTGCCAGCAGCTTGGAGGCCGCGAGCTCTGGAAACACCATATATTTT; cdr3_aa: CASSLEAASSGNTIYF
d_call: -; j_call: TRBJ2-2; clone_size: -; v_call: TRBV7-8; cdr3_length: 14; cdr3_nt: TGTGCCAGCAGCTTAAGGCGGGGCACCGGGGAGCTGTTTTTT; cdr3_aa: CASSLRRGTGELFF